A single sample is the source of the 11 T cell receptor beta chains below, sequenced in a study of identical twins. MiXCR, applied by TCRdb to the 5' RACE reads, yields one record per CDR3 protein. Among about 500,000 distinct CDR3 sequences, approximately 14% were seen once, and the ten largest hold 0.98%. These records were also assigned to another study, of yellow fever vaccine responses in identical twins.

The sample taken for sequencing was CD4+ T cells sorted from blood. These TCRs come from a woman aged 18-35 years in good health.

This clonotype was observed a few times. The J gene is TRBJ2-7, the V gene TRBV6-6; D may match TRBD1 or TRBD2 (5 bases each). The CDR3 loop spans 13 amino acids. The germline V gene encodes CDR1 MNHNY and CDR2 SVGAGI (reference sequence). Trimming removed 5 bases from V and 1 base from J, with 9 bases in between. CDR3 residues: CASSGTESYEQYF. The CDR3 nucleotides read TGTGCCAGCAGTGGGACGGAGTCCTACGAGCAGTACTTC.

In this sample, this clonotype turned up a few times. The V call is TRBV18, the J call TRBJ2-1; TRBD1 is a possible D gene (6 bases). Per germline, CDR1 KGHSH and CDR2 LQKENI. Trimming removed 2 bases at V and 7 bases at J, with 12 bases between. The CDR3 runs to 14 residues. CDR3 bases: TGTGCCAGCTCACCAGGGACACTTACTAATGAGCAGTTCTTC. It specifies CASSPGTLTNEQFF.

This clonotype was found a few times. The chain has TRBV28 and TRBJ2-2; TRBD2 matches at 13 bases. Trimming took 5 bases from V and 7 from J; bases not matched to a gene: 7. The germline gives CDR1 MDHEN, CDR2 SYDVKM. This CDR3 contains 16 residues. Here the CDR3 reads CASSLRTSGRLGELFF. CDR3 bases: TGTGCCAGCAGTCTCCGGACTAGCGGGAGACTCGGGGAGCTGTTTTTT.

This chain links TRBV30 with TRBJ2-3; D is unclear. The CDR3 is 12 residues long. Germline V gene sequence: CDR1 GTSNPN, CDR2 SVGIG (reference sequence). Trimming removed 1 base from V and 6 bases from J, with 8 bases in between. The CDR3 is CAWSAYEDTQYF. The CDR3 DNA reads TGTGCCTGGAGTGCGTACGAGGATACGCAGTATTTT.

This clonotype showed up just a few times. The chain has TRBV5-1 and TRBJ2-1, with TRBD2 identical over 15 bases. Trimming at V came to 4 bases and at J to 12 bases, leaving 5 bases not matched to a gene. The CDR3 covers 14 residues. The germline CDR1 and CDR2 sequences are SGHRS and YFSETQ. CDR3 amino acids: CASSPGLAGGPQFF. CDR3 bases: TGCGCCAGCAGCCCTGGACTAGCGGGGGGGCCGCAGTTCTTC. The entire variable domain, with the rest obtained from reference TRBV5-1 and TRBJ2-1, is as follows: KAGVTQTPRYLIKTRGQQVTLSCSPISGHRSVSWYQQTPGQGLQFLFEYFSETQRNKGNFPGRFSGRQFSNSRSEMNVSTLELGDSALYLCASSPGLAGGPQFFGPGTRLTVL.

The rearrangement joins TRBV7-3 to TRBJ2-5; no reliable D call. This CDR3 is built from 14 residues. Germline CDR1 and CDR2: SGHTA and FQGTGA. V lost 1 base, J lost 7 bases, and 13 bases lay in between. CDR3 in amino acids: CASSLNPGSWTQYF. In DNA form, the CDR3 reads TGTGCCAGCAGCTTAAATCCAGGTAGCTGGACCCAGTACTTC.

This clonotype has more than one count but fewer than ten. This chain uses TRBV11-2 with TRBJ2-3, with 7 nucleotides matching TRBD2. The CDR3 loop spans 16 amino acids. The germline CDR1 and CDR2 sequences are SGHAT and FQNNGV. J gave up 3 bases and V 1 base, and 7 bases lay outside the gene matches. CDR3 sequence: CASSLGPAGQTDTQYF. The DNA of the CDR3 is TGTGCCAGCAGCTTAGGCCCAGCGGGGCAGACAGATACGCAGTATTTT.

This clonotype was seen a few times. V and J are TRBV20-1 and TRBJ2-1; unclear D gene. Trimming stripped 6 bases from V and 0 bases from J, with 21 bases between. From germline, CDR1 is DFQATT and CDR2 SNEGSKA (reference sequence). The length of the CDR3 is 17 residues. CDR3 protein: CSATRSFLPSSYNEQFF. The DNA for the CDR3 is TGCAGTGCCACGAGGTCGTTTCTACCGAGCTCCTACAATGAGCAGTTCTTC.

The CDR3 bases are TGTGCCAGCAGCCCTACAGGGTTCTCACCCCTCCACTTT. Protein sequence: CASSPTGFSPLHF. The rearrangement links TRBV7-2 to TRBJ1-6, with D possibly TRBD1 on 6 matching bases. V shed 5 bases and J shed 10 bases, with 12 bases lying between them. This CDR3 has 13 amino acids. CDR1 is SGHTA and CDR2 is FQGNSA in the germline V gene.

This clonotype was seen repeatedly, ten times or more. V gene TRBV20-1 combines with J gene TRBJ1-5, with 10 bases lining up with TRBD1. The CDR3 length is 14 residues. Unmatched junction bases numbered 7, after V lost 6 bases and J lost 5 bases. Germline CDR1 is DFQATT and CDR2 is SNEGSKA (reference sequence). The chain's CDR3 is CSADRDRGDQPQHF. For the CDR3, the DNA is TGCAGTGCCGACCGGGACAGGGGAGATCAGCCCCAGCATTTT.

The chain combines TRBV7-2 with TRBJ2-7, with 7 bases matching TRBD1. Looked up from germline, CDR1 is SGHTA and CDR2 is FQGNSA. The CDR3 totals 14 residues. V gave up 6 bases and J gave up 5 bases; unmatched junction bases: 10. The CDR3 here is CASSKRGPVDEQYF. CDR3 nucleotide sequence: TGTGCCAGCAGTAAGAGGGGGCCGGTGGACGAGCAGTACTTC.